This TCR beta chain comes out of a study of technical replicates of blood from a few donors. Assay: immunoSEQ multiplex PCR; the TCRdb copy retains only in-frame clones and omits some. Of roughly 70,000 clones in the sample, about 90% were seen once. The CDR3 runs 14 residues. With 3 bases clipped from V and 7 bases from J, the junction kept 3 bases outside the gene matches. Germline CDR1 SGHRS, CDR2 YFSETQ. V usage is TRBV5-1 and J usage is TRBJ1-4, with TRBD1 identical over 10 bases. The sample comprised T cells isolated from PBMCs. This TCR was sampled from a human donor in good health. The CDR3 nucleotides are TGCGCCAGCAGCTCATGGGACAGGGGTGAAAAACTGTTTTTT. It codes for CASSSWDRGEKLFF.